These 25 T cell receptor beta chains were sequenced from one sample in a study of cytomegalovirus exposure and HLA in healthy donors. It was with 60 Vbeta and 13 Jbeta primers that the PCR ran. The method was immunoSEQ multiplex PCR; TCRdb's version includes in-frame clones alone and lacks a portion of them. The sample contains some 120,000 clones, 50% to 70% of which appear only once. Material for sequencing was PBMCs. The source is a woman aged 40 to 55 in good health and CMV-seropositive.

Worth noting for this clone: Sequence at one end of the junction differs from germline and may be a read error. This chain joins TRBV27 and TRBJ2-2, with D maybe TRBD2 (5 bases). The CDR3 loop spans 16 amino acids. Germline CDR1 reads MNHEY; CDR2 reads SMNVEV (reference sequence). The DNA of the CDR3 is TGTGCCAGCAGTCGTATGGACGCCGAAGACACCGGGGAGCTATTTTTT. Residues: CASSRMDAEDTGELFF.

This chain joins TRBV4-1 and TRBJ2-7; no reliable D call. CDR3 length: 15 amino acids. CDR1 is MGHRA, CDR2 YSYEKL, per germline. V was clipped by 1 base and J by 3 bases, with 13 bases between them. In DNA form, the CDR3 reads TGCGCCAGCAGCCAAGTTTACAGTTATGGCTACGAGCAGTACTTC. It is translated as CASSQVYSYGYEQYF.

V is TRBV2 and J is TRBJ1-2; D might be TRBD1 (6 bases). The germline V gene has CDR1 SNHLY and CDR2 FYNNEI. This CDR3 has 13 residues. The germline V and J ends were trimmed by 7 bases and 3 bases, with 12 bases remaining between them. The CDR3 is CASTKAGDYGYTF. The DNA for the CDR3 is TGTGCCAGCACCAAGGCAGGGGACTATGGCTACACCTTC. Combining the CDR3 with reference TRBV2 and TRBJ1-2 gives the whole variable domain EPEVTQTPSHQVTQMGQEVILRCVPISNHLYFYWYRQILGQKVEFLVSFYNNEISEKSEIFDDQFSVERPDGSNFTLKIRSTKLEDSAMYFCASTKAGDYGYTFGSGTRLTVV.

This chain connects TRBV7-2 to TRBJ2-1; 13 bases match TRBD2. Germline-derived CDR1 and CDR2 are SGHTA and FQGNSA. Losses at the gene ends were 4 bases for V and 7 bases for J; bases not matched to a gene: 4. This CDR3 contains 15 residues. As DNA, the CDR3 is TGTGCCAGCAGCTCACAACTAGCGGGAGGGAATGAGCAGTTCTTC. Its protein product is CASSSQLAGGNEQFF.

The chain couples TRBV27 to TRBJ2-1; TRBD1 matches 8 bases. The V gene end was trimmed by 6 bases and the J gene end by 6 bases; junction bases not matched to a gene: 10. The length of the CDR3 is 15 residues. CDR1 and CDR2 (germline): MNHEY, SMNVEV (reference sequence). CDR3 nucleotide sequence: TGTGCCAGCAGCTTAGGCTATGGACAGGGCAATGAGCAGTTCTTC. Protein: CASSLGYGQGNEQFF.

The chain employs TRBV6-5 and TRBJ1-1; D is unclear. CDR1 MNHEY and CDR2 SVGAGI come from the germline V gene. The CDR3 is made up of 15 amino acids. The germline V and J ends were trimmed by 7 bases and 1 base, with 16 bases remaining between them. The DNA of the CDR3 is TGTGCCAGCATACGAACCCGGCCGGGGAACACTGAAGCTTTCTTT. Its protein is CASIRTRPGNTEAFF.

CDR3 region: CASRKVPGIPYEQYF. The DNA of the CDR3 is TGTGCCAGCAGGAAAGTACCGGGGATCCCCTACGAGCAGTACTTC. J is TRBJ2-7 and V is TRBV7-3; D is possibly TRBD2 (5 bases). Trimming shortened V by 6 bases and J by 2 bases, and 17 bases separated the two germline ends. This CDR3 is 15 amino acids long. Germline CDR1 reads SGHTA; CDR2 reads FQGTGA.

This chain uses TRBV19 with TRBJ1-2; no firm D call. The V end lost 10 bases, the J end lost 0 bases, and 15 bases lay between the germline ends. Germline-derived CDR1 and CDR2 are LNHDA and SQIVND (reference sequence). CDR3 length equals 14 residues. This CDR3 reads CATRQEPTNYGYTF. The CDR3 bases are TGTGCCACCCGGCAGGAACCAACTAACTATGGCTACACCTTC.

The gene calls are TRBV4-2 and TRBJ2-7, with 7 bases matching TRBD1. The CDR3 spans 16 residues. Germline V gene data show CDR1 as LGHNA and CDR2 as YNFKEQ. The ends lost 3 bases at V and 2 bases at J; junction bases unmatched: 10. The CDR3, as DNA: TGTGCCAGCAGCCAGCCGACAGGGCAGGGGGCCTACGAGCAGTACTTC. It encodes CASSQPTGQGAYEQYF.

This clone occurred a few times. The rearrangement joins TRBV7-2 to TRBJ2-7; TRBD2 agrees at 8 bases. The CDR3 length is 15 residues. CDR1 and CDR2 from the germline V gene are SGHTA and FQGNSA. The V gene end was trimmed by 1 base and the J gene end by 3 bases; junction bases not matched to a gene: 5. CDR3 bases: TGTGCCAGCAGCTTAGGTAGCAGCGGGGGCTACGAGCAGTACTTC. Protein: CASSLGSSGGYEQYF.

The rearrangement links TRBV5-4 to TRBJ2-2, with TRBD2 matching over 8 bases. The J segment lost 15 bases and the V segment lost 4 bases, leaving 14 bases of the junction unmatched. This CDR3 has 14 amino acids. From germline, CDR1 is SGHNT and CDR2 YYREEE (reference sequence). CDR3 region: CASSQGLGWGMVFF. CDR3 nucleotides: TGTGCCAGCAGCCAGGGACTAGGATGGGGGATGGTGTTTTTT.

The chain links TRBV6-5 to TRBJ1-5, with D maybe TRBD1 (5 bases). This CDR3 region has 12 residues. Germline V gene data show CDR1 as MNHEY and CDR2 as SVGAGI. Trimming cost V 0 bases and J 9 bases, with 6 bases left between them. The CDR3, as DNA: TGTGCCAGCAGTTACTCCCAGGGGCCCCAGCATTTT. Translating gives CASSYSQGPQHF.

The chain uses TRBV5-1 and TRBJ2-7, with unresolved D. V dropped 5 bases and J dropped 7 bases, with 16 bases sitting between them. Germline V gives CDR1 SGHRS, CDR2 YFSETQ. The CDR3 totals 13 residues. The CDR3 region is CASRAEPKPEQYF. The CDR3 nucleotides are TGCGCCAGCAGGGCAGAACCAAAACCTGAGCAGTACTTC.

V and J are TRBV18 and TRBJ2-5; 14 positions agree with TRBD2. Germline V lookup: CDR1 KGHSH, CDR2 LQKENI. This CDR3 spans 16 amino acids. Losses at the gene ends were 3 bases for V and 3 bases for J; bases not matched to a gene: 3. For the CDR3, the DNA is TGTGCCAGCTCACCCCGACTAGCGGGAGGGGAAGAGACCCAGTACTTC. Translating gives CASSPRLAGGEETQYF.

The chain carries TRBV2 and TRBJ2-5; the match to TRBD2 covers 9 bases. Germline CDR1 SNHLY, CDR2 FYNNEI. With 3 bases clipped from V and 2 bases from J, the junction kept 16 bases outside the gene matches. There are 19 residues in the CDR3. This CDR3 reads CASSDPKRLAVLSQETQYF. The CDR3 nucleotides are TGTGCCAGCAGTGACCCTAAAAGACTAGCGGTCCTCAGTCAAGAGACCCAGTACTTC.

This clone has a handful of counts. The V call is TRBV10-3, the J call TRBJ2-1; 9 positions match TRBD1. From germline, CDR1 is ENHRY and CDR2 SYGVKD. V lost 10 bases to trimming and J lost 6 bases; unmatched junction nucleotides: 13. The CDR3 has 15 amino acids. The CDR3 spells CATLGDRENLNEQFF. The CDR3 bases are TGTGCCACCCTCGGGGACAGGGAAAATCTCAATGAGCAGTTCTTC.

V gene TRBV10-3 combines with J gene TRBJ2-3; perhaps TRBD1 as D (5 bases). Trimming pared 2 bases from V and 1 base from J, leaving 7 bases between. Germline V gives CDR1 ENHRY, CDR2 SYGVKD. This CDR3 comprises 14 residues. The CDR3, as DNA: TGTGCCATCAGTGAGGCCAGGGGCACAGATACGCAGTATTTT. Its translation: CAISEARGTDTQYF.

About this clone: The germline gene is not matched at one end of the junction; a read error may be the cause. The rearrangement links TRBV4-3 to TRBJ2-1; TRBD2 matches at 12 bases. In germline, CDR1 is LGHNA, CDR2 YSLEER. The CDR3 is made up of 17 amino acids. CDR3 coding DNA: TGCGCCAGCAGCCAAGATAGGACTAGCGGGACCTACAATGAGCAGCTCTTC. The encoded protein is CASSQDRTSGTYNEQLF.

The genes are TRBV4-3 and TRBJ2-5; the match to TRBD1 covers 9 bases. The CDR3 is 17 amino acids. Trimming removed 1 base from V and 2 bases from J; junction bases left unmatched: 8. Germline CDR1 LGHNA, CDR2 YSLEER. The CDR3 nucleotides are TGCGCCAGCAGCCAAGGCCCGACAGGGGGTACTCAAGAGACCCAGTACTTC. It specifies CASSQGPTGGTQETQYF.

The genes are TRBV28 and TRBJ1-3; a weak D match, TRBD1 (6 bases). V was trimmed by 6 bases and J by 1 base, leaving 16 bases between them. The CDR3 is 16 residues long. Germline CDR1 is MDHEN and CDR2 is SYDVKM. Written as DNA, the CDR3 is TGTGCCAGCAGAACAGGGCTTTTCGAGTCTGGAAACACCATATATTTT. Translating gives CASRTGLFESGNTIYF.

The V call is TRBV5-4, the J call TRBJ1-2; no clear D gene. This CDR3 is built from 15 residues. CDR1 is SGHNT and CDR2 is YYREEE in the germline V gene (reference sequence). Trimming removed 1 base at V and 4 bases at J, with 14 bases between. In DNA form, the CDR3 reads TGTGCCAGCAGCTTGCAGTCAGGCTCAGCCTATGGCTACACCTTC. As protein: CASSLQSGSAYGYTF. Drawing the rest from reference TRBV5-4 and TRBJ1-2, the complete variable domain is ETGVTQSPTHLIKTRGQQVTLRCSSQSGHNTVSWYQQALGQGPQFIFQYYREEENGRGNFPPRFSGLQFPNYSSELNVNALELDDSALYLCASSLQSGSAYGYTFGSGTRLTVV.

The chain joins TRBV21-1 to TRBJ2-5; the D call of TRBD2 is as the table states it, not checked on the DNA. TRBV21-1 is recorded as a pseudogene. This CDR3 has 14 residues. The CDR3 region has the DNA TGTGCCAGCGGAATAGCGGGAGGGCCAGAGACCCAGTACTTC. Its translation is CASGIAGGPETQYF.

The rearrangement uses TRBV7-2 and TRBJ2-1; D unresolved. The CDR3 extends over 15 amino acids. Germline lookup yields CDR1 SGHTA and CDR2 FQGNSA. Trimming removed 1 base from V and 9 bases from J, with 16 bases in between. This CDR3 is CASSLVFLGSGEQFF. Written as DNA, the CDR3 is TGTGCCAGCAGCTTAGTCTTCCTAGGATCCGGTGAGCAGTTCTTC.

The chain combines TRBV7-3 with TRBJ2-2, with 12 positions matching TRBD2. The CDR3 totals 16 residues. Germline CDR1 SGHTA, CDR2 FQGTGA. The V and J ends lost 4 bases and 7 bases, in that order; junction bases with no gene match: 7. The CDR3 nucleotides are TGTGCCAGCAGCTCGACTAGCGGGAGTATTAACGGGGAGCTGTTTTTT. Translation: CASSSTSGSINGELFF.

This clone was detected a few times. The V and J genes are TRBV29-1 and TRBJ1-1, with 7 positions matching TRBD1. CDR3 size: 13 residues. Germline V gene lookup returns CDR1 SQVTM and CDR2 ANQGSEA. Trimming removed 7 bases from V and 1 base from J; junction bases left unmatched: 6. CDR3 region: CSARRDRNTEAFF. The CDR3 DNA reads TGCAGCGCTAGACGGGACAGGAACACTGAAGCTTTCTTT.